Listed below are T cell receptor beta chains from one sample, sequenced in a study of blood T cells in healthy people across ages. MiXCR, applied by TCRdb to the 5' RACE reads, yields one record per CDR3 protein. The table lists under 2,000,000 distinct CDR3 sequences, around 50% of them singletons. Sequenced material: blood. The source is a woman between 35 and 50 years old in good health. CDR3s include the opening cysteine and the closing phenylalanine or tryptophan. A D gene is named only where the DNA matches it firmly. A row's size may be missing; if present it is once, few, many or a size class.

clone_size: -
d_call: TRBD1
v_call: TRBV6-6
j_call: TRBJ1-1
cdr3_nt: TGTGCCAGCAATCTACCGGGACAGAGCACTGAAGCTTTCTTT
cdr3_aa: CASNLPGQSTEAFF

clone_size: -
d_call: TRBD1
v_call: TRBV5-1
j_call: TRBJ2-5
cdr3_nt: TGCGCCAGCGGACGACTGGGACAGAACCAAGAGACCCAGTACTTC
cdr3_aa: CASGRLGQNQETQYF

clone_size: once
d_call: TRBD2
v_call: TRBV29-1
j_call: TRBJ2-5
cdr3_nt: TGCAGCGTCACTAGCGCAGGAGAGACCCAGTACTTC
cdr3_aa: CSVTSAGETQYF

clone_size: -
d_call: TRBD2
v_call: TRBV28
j_call: TRBJ2-5
cdr3_nt: TGTGCCAGCAGTTTCGGGGATTCGGGAGGGGAGACCCAGTACTTC
cdr3_aa: CASSFGDSGGETQYF

clone_size: once
d_call: TRBD2
v_call: TRBV6-5
j_call: TRBJ2-5
cdr3_nt: TGTGCCAGCAGTTACCTTTCGGGGGGACCGCAAGAGACCCAGTACTTC
cdr3_aa: CASSYLSGGPQETQYF

clone_size: -
d_call: TRBD2
v_call: TRBV10-3
j_call: TRBJ2-7
cdr3_nt: TGTGCCATCAGTGACATGACGACTAGCGGGGCCAGGAATCACTACGAGCAGTACTTC
cdr3_aa: CAISDMTTSGARNHYEQYF

clone_size: -
d_call: TRBD1
v_call: TRBV6-5
j_call: TRBJ1-1
cdr3_nt: TGTGCCAGCAGTTACCCGGACAGGGAGAACACTGAAGCTTTCTTT
cdr3_aa: CASSYPDRENTEAFF

clone_size: -
d_call: -
v_call: TRBV12-3/TRBV12-4
j_call: TRBJ1-6
cdr3_nt: TGTGCCAGCAGATTAGGTTTCCAGGGTGCACCCCTCCACTTT
cdr3_aa: CASRLGFQGAPLHF

clone_size: -
d_call: -
v_call: TRBV3-1
j_call: TRBJ1-5
cdr3_nt: TGTGCCAGCAGCCAAGAGGGTCAGCCCCAGCATTTT
cdr3_aa: CASSQEGQPQHF

clone_size: -
d_call: TRBD1
v_call: TRBV20-1
j_call: TRBJ2-7
cdr3_nt: TGCAGTGACCAACCACAGGGGGTAGCCTACGAGCAGTACTTC
cdr3_aa: CSDQPQGVAYEQYF

clone_size: -
d_call: -
v_call: TRBV6-1
j_call: TRBJ2-7
cdr3_nt: TGTGCCAGCAGTGAAGTCACCCGCGGCGAGCAGTACTTC
cdr3_aa: CASSEVTRGEQYF

clone_size: -
d_call: -
v_call: TRBV7-9
j_call: TRBJ2-7
cdr3_nt: TGTGCCAGCAGCCCATTAGTGGGCGGAAACTCCTACGAGCAGTACTTC
cdr3_aa: CASSPLVGGNSYEQYF

clone_size: -
d_call: -
v_call: TRBV4-2
j_call: TRBJ2-3
cdr3_nt: TGTGCCAGCAGCCAAGACTTGACGGACGAGAGCTATACGCAGTATTTT
cdr3_aa: CASSQDLTDESYTQYF

clone_size: few
d_call: -
v_call: TRBV20-1
j_call: TRBJ2-7
cdr3_nt: TGCAGTGCTAGAACCGGTGGGGGGTCCTACGAGCAGTACTTC
cdr3_aa: CSARTGGGSYEQYF

clone_size: -
d_call: TRBD1
v_call: TRBV6-6
j_call: TRBJ1-6
cdr3_nt: TGTGCCAGCAGTTCAGGGACAGGAGTTTTTGGTTCACCCCTCCACTTT
cdr3_aa: CASSSGTGVFGSPLHF

clone_size: -
d_call: -
v_call: TRBV4-1
j_call: TRBJ1-4
cdr3_nt: TGCGCCAGCAGCCAAATAGGGGGGGCTGGTGAAAAACTGTTTTTT
cdr3_aa: CASSQIGGAGEKLFF

clone_size: few
d_call: TRBD1
v_call: TRBV4-2
j_call: TRBJ1-5
cdr3_nt: TGTGCCAGCAGCCCACAGGGGGCGGATCAGCCCCAGCATTTT
cdr3_aa: CASSPQGADQPQHF

clone_size: -
d_call: -
v_call: TRBV9
j_call: TRBJ2-1
cdr3_nt: TGTGCCAGCAGCCCCCGCGGGACCCACAATGAGCAGTTCTTC
cdr3_aa: CASSPRGTHNEQFF

clone_size: -
d_call: -
v_call: TRBV12-3/TRBV12-4
j_call: TRBJ1-5
cdr3_nt: TGTGCCAGCAGTATTGGAGTGGCCCAGCCCCAGCATTTT
cdr3_aa: CASSIGVAQPQHF

clone_size: -
d_call: -
v_call: TRBV6-5
j_call: TRBJ2-1
cdr3_nt: TGTGCCAGCAATGGCGGTGGGGTTCGGGAGACCCAGTTCTTC
cdr3_aa: CASNGGGVRETQFF

clone_size: -
d_call: -
v_call: TRBV4-3
j_call: TRBJ1-2
cdr3_nt: TGCGCCAGCAGCCAAGATCTGGGGCGCAGGGCCCTAGCTAACTCTGGCTACACCTTC
cdr3_aa: CASSQDLGRRALANSGYTF

clone_size: -
d_call: -
v_call: TRBV20-1
j_call: TRBJ2-7
cdr3_nt: TGCAGTGCTCCGGGACTCCTAGCCTACGAGCAGTACTTT
cdr3_aa: CSAPGLLAYEQYF

clone_size: -
d_call: TRBD1
v_call: TRBV27
j_call: TRBJ1-2
cdr3_nt: TGTGCCAGCAGCCGGACAGGGTTTCAAGGCTACACCTTC
cdr3_aa: CASSRTGFQGYTF

clone_size: -
d_call: -
v_call: TRBV7-8
j_call: TRBJ1-2
cdr3_nt: TGTGCCAGCAGCTCCTATACAGGCTCTAACTATGGCTACACCTTC
cdr3_aa: CASSSYTGSNYGYTF

clone_size: -
d_call: -
v_call: TRBV28
j_call: TRBJ1-6
cdr3_nt: TGTGCCAGCAGTTTTATTGTCCTCAATTCACCCCTCCACTTT
cdr3_aa: CASSFIVLNSPLHF

clone_size: few
d_call: -
v_call: TRBV15
j_call: TRBJ2-5
cdr3_nt: TGTGCCACTGGGGGGACTCTGGGAGAGACCCAGTACTTC
cdr3_aa: CATGGTLGETQYF

clone_size: -
d_call: TRBD2
v_call: TRBV6-5
j_call: TRBJ2-1
cdr3_nt: TGTGCCAGCAGTTACGGCTACGCGGGGGGCCACGCCTACAATGAGCAGTTCTTC
cdr3_aa: CASSYGYAGGHAYNEQFF

clone_size: -
d_call: -
v_call: TRBV6-2/TRBV6-3
j_call: TRBJ2-5
cdr3_nt: TGTGCCAGCAGACCCGGGACTGCTTGGGAGACCCAGTACTTC
cdr3_aa: CASRPGTAWETQYF

clone_size: few
d_call: TRBD1
v_call: TRBV28
j_call: TRBJ2-7
cdr3_nt: TGTGCCAGCAGTTTCCCGGACAGGGGACCCTACGAGCAGTACTTC
cdr3_aa: CASSFPDRGPYEQYF

clone_size: -
d_call: -
v_call: TRBV19
j_call: TRBJ2-1
cdr3_nt: TGTGCCAGTAGTATCGGGGGACCCTTGGATGAGCAGTTCTTC
cdr3_aa: CASSIGGPLDEQFF

clone_size: -
d_call: TRBD2
v_call: TRBV25-1
j_call: TRBJ2-5
cdr3_nt: TGTGCGACCCAGGGACTAACGGAGACCCAGTACTTC
cdr3_aa: CATQGLTETQYF

clone_size: -
d_call: -
v_call: TRBV20-1
j_call: TRBJ1-5
cdr3_nt: TGCAGTGCTAGAGTATCAGGCGGGGAACAACAGCCCCAGCATTTT
cdr3_aa: CSARVSGGEQQPQHF

clone_size: -
d_call: TRBD2
v_call: TRBV4-2
j_call: TRBJ2-1
cdr3_nt: TGTGTCAGCAGCCAAGGCAGCGGGGGGCTGCCAAGGGATGAGCAGTTCTTC
cdr3_aa: CVSSQGSGGLPRDEQFF

clone_size: -
d_call: -
v_call: TRBV28
j_call: TRBJ2-7
cdr3_nt: TGTGCCAGCAGTTCTTCAGGGGCACGACTTTACGAGCAGTACTTC
cdr3_aa: CASSSSGARLYEQYF

clone_size: -
d_call: TRBD2
v_call: TRBV18
j_call: TRBJ2-5
cdr3_nt: TGTGCCAGCTCTCCTATAGCACTAGCGGGGCATAATGAGCAGTACTTC
cdr3_aa: CASSPIALAGHNEQYF

clone_size: -
d_call: -
v_call: TRBV20-1
j_call: TRBJ2-1
cdr3_nt: TGCAGTGCTAGAGGTAGTTCGGAGCAGTTCTTC
cdr3_aa: CSARGSSEQFF

clone_size: -
d_call: -
v_call: TRBV4-2
j_call: TRBJ2-3
cdr3_nt: TGTGCCAGCAGCGTCCGGGATTCTGAATTCCCCGGGGATACGCAGTATTTT
cdr3_aa: CASSVRDSEFPGDTQYF

clone_size: -
d_call: -
v_call: TRBV9
j_call: TRBJ1-3
cdr3_nt: TGTGCCAGCAGCGTAGTAGGGGCGAGCTCTGGAAACACCATATATTTT
cdr3_aa: CASSVVGASSGNTIYF

clone_size: once
d_call: TRBD1
v_call: TRBV5-6
j_call: TRBJ1-5
cdr3_nt: TGTGCCAGCACCCTTCGGGACAGGCCGAATCAGCCCCAGCATTTT
cdr3_aa: CASTLRDRPNQPQHF

clone_size: -
d_call: -
v_call: TRBV4-1
j_call: TRBJ1-2
cdr3_nt: TGCGCCAGCAGCCACGGCGGGACCGGGTCCCCCAACTACTATGGCTACACCTTC
cdr3_aa: CASSHGGTGSPNYYGYTF

clone_size: few
d_call: -
v_call: TRBV24-1
j_call: TRBJ2-5
cdr3_nt: TGTGCCACCAGTGCTCCGGGACTAGAGACCCAGTACTTC
cdr3_aa: CATSAPGLETQYF

clone_size: -
d_call: TRBD1
v_call: TRBV7-9
j_call: TRBJ2-7
cdr3_nt: TGCGCCAGCAGCTTACACAGGGGAAGTGGTTACGAGCAGTACTTC
cdr3_aa: CASSLHRGSGYEQYF

clone_size: -
d_call: TRBD2
v_call: TRBV9
j_call: TRBJ2-7
cdr3_nt: TGTGCCAGCAGCGGGGACTACCAGACCTACGAGCAGTACTTC
cdr3_aa: CASSGDYQTYEQYF

clone_size: -
d_call: TRBD2
v_call: TRBV15
j_call: TRBJ2-5
cdr3_nt: TGTGCCACCAGCAGAGTCCCTCCAACTAGCGGGGGAAAAGAGACCCAGTACTTC
cdr3_aa: CATSRVPPTSGGKETQYF

clone_size: few
d_call: -
v_call: TRBV20-1
j_call: TRBJ1-2
cdr3_nt: TGCAGTGCTAGACAGTACGGTGATGGCTACACCTTC
cdr3_aa: CSARQYGDGYTF

clone_size: -
d_call: -
v_call: TRBV28
j_call: TRBJ2-7
cdr3_nt: TGTGCCAGCAGTTTTTTGGAGTACGAGCAGTACTTC
cdr3_aa: CASSFLEYEQYF